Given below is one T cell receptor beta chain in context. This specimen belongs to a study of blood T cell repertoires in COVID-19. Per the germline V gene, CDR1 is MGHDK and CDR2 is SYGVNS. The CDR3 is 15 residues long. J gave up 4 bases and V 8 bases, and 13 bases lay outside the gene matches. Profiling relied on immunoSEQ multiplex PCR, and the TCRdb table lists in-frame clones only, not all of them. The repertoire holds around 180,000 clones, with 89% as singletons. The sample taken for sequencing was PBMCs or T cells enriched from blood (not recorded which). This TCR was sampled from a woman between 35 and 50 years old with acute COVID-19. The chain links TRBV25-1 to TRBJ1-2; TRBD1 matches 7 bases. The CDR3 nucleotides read TGTGCCAGCGGGGGAATACAGGGGAACGGCTATGGCTACACCTTC. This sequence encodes CASGGIQGNGYGYTF.